This T cell receptor beta chain was observed in a study of blood T cell repertoires in COVID-19. For the study at large: The origin of the acute and convalescent COVID-19 samples was the United States, Italy and Spain. PBMCs, B-cell-depleted T cells, or T cells were the source of the cDNA or gDNA that made up the material.

As handled by the study authors: Estimation of nucleated cell counts relied on the amplification of reference gene primers. TCRdb keeps only in-frame clones here, not all; method: immunoSEQ multiplex PCR. V, J and clone size reflect that table, while D and trimming were determined from the DNA. The sample comprises about 150,000 clones, roughly nine tenths of which are singletons, and approximately 2.8% rests with the top ten. Germline assignment: CDR1 SEHNR and CDR2 FQNEAQ (reference sequence). Trimming removed 5 bases at V and 5 bases at J, with 22 bases between. This CDR3 contains 16 residues. The specimen sequenced was peripheral blood. The TCR sequence derives from a woman aged 60 to 75 with active COVID-19. The chain combines TRBV7-9 with TRBJ2-7, with D possibly TRBD1 on 6 matching bases. The CDR3 loop reads CASSPRLDQGPNEQYF. The CDR3 nucleotides are TGTGCCAGCAGCCCAAGGCTCGACCAGGGGCCTAACGAGCAGTACTTC.